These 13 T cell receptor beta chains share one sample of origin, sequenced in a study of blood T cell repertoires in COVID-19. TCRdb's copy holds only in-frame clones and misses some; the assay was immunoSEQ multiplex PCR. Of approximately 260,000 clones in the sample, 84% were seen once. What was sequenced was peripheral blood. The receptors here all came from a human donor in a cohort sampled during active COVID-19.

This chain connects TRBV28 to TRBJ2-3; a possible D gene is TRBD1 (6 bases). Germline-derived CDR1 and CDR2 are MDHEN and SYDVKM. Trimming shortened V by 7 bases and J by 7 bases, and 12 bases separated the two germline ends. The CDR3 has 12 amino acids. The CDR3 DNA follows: TGTGCCAGCACCTCTGACAGGAATACGCAGTATTTT. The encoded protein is CASTSDRNTQYF.

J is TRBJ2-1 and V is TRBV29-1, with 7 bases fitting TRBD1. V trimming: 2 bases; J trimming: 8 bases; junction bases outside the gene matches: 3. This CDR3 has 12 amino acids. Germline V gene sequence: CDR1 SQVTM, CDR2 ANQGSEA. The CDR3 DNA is TGCAGCGTTGAAAGACAGGGCTATGAGCAGTTCTTC. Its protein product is CSVERQGYEQFF.

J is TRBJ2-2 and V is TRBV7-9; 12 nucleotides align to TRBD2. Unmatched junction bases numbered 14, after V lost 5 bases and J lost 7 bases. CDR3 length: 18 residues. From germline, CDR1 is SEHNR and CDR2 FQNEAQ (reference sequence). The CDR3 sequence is CASSLPRASGRADGELFF. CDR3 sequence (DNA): TGTGCCAGCAGCCTACCCCGGGCTAGCGGGAGGGCCGACGGGGAGCTGTTTTTT.

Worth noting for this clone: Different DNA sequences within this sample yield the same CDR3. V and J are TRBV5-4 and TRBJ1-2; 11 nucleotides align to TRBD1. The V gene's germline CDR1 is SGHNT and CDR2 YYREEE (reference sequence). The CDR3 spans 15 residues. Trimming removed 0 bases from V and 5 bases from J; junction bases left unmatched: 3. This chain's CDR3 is CASSLGTGGLYGYTF. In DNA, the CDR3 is TGTGCCAGCAGCTTGGGGACAGGGGGCCTTTATGGCTACACCTTC. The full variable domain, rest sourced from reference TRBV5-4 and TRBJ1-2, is ETGVTQSPTHLIKTRGQQVTLRCSSQSGHNTVSWYQQALGQGPQFIFQYYREEENGRGNFPPRFSGLQFPNYSSELNVNALELDDSALYLCASSLGTGGLYGYTFGSGTRLTVV.

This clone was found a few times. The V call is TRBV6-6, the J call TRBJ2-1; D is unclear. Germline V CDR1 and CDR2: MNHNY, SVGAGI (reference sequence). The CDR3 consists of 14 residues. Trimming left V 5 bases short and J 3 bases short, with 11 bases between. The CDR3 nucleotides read TGTGCCAGCAGTAACAACTACGGCTACAATGAGCAGTTCTTC. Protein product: CASSNNYGYNEQFF.

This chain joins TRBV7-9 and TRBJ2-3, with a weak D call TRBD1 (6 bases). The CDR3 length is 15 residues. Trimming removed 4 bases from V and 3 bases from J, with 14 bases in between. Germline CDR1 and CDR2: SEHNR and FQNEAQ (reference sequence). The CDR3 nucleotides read TGTGCCAGCAGCTCCCCAACAGGGCTGACAGATACGCAGTATTTT. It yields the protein CASSSPTGLTDTQYF. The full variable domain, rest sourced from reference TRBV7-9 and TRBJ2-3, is DTGVSQNPRHKITKRGQNVTFRCDPISEHNRLYWYRQTLGQGPEFLTYFQNEAQLEKSRLLSDRFSAERPKGSFSTLEIQRTEQGDSAMYLCASSSPTGLTDTQYFGPGTRLTVL.

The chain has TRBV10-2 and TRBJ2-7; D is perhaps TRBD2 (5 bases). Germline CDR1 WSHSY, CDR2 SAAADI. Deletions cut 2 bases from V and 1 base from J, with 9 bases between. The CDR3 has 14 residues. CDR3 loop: CASSEPGKSYEQYF. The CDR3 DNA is TGCGCCAGCAGTGAGCCGGGAAAGTCCTACGAGCAGTACTTC.

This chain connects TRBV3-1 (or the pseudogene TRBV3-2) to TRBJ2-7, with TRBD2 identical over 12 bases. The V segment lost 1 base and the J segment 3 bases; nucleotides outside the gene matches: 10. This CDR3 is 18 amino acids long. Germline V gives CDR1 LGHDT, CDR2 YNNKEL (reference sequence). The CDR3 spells CASSQARTSGAASYEQYF. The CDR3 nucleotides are TGTGCCAGCAGCCAAGCCCGGACTAGCGGGGCCGCGAGCTACGAGCAGTACTTC.

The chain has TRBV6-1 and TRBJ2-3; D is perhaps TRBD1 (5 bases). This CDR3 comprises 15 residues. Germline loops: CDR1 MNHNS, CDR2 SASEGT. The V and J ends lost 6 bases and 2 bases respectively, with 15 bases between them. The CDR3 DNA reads TGTGCCAGCAGAGGGGCCCCGACTTCCACAGATACGCAGTATTTT. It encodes CASRGAPTSTDTQYF.

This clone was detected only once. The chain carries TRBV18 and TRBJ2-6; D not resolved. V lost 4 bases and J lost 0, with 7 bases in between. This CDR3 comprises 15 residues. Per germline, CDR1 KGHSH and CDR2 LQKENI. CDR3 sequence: CASSQINSGANVLTF. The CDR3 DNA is TGTGCCAGCTCACAAATAAACTCTGGGGCCAACGTCCTGACTTTC.

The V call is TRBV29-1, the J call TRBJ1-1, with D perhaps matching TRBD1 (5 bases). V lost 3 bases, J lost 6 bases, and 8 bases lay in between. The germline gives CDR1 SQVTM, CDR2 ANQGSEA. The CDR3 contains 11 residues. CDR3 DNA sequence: TGCAGCGTTGACAGGGTGGCTGAAGCTTTCTTT. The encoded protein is CSVDRVAEAFF.

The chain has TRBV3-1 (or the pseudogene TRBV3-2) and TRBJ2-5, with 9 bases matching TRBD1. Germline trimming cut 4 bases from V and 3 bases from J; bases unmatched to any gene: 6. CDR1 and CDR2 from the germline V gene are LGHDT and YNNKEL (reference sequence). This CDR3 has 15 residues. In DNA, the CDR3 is TGTGCCAGCAGCCTTCACGGGACAGGGAAAGAGACCCAGTACTTC. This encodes CASSLHGTGKETQYF.

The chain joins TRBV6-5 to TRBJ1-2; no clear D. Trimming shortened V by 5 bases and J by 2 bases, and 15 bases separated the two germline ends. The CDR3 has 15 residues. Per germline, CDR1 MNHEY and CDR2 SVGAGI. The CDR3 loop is CASSPYSGGNYGYTF. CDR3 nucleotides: TGTGCCAGCAGTCCGTACTCTGGAGGGAACTATGGCTACACCTTC.